This T cell receptor (beta chain) stems from a study of blood T cell repertoires in COVID-19. In the study overall: Acute-phase and convalescent COVID-19 samples originated in the United States, Italy and Spain.

Source study methods: Reference gene primer amplification yielded estimated nucleated cell counts. Measured with immunoSEQ multiplex PCR; TCRdb has only the in-frame clones, and not every one. V, J and clone size were drawn from that table, and D and trimming were deduced from the DNA. The data show 250,000 or so clones, with 84% seen just once and 4% to 4.5% held by the top ten. The V end was cut by 5 bases, the J end by 9 bases, with 20 bases between. Germline V lookup: CDR1 LNHDA, CDR2 SQIVND (reference sequence). CDR3 length: 15 residues. The gene calls are TRBV19 and TRBJ1-5; possible D gene TRBD1, 5 bases. The specimen was peripheral blood. The TCR was taken from a man between 60 and 75 years old with acute or convalescent COVID-19. In DNA, the CDR3 is TGTGCCAGTAGTCAGGGCAGGGCCTCTTCTCTGCCCCAGCATTTT. Translation gives CASSQGRASSLPQHF.